The 2 T cell receptor beta chains below were found in one sample sequenced in a study of blood T cell repertoires in COVID-19. Only in-frame clones appear in the TCRdb table, and some are missing; sequencing was by immunoSEQ multiplex PCR. The table records just over 75,000 clones, roughly 84% of them present only once. The sequenced sample was peripheral blood. The source is a man between 45 and 60 years old with acute or convalescent COVID-19.

This clone was detected ten times or more. V and J are TRBV11-2 and TRBJ2-2, with 7 bases aligning to TRBD1. V lost 6 bases to trimming and J lost 4 bases; unmatched junction nucleotides: 11. This CDR3 contains 16 residues. Germline V lookup: CDR1 SGHAT, CDR2 FQNNGV. For the CDR3, the DNA is TGTGCCAGCAGACCAATCCGGGACAGACTCACCGGGGAGCTGTTTTTT. It translates to CASRPIRDRLTGELFF.

The chain carries TRBV18 and TRBJ2-2; TRBD1 agrees at 9 bases. Germline lookup yields CDR1 KGHSH and CDR2 LQKENI. This CDR3 has 16 amino acids. Trimming cost V 1 base and J 3 bases; bases outside gene matches: 3. The CDR3 region is CASSPQQGAYTGELFF. The CDR3 DNA sequence: TGTGCCAGCTCACCACAACAGGGGGCCTACACCGGGGAGCTGTTTTTT.